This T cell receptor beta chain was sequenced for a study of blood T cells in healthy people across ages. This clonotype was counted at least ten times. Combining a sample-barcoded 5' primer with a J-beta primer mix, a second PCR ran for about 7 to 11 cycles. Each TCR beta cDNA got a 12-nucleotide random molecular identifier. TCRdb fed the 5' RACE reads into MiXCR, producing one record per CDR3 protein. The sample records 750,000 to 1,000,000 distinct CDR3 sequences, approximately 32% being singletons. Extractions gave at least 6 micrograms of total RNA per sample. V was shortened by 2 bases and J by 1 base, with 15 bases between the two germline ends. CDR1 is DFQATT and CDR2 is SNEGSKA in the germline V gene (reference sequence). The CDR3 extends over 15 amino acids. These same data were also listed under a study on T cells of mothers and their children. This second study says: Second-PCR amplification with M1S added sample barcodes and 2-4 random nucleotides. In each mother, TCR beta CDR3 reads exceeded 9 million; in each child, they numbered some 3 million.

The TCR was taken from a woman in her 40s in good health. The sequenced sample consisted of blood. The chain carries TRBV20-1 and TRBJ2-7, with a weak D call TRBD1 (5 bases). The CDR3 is CSARPPDTVSYEQYF. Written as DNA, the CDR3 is TGCAGTGCTAGACCTCCGGACACGGTTTCCTACGAGCAGTACTTC.